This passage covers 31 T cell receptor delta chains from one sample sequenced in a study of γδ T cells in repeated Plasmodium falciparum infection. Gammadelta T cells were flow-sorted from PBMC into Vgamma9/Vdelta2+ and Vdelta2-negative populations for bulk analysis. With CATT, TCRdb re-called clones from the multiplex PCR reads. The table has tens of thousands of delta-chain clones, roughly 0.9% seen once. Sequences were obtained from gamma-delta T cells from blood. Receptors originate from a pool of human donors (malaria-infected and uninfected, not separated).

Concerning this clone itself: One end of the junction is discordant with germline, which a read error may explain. The CDR3 DNA reads TGCTCTGCAGTCGGGGCCTCCGTTACTGGGGGATACGCGTACACCGATAAACTCATCTTT. Amino acid sequence: CSAVGASVTGGYAYTDKLIF. V gene TRDV1 combines with J gene TRDJ1, with 13 bases aligning to TRDD3. Here the J gene came from matching the DNA to germline, since TCRdb omits it. This CDR3 is 20 amino acids long. Germline V CDR1 and CDR2: TSWWSYY, QGS.

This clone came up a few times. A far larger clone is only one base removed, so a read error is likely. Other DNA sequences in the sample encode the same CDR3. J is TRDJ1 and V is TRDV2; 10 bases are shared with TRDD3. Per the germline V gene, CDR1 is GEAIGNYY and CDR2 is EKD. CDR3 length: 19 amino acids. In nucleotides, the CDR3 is TGTGCCTGTGACACCTTGTCGGGGGGGATACGGGAGGACACCGATAAGCTCATCTTT. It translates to CACDTLSGGIREDTDKLIF.

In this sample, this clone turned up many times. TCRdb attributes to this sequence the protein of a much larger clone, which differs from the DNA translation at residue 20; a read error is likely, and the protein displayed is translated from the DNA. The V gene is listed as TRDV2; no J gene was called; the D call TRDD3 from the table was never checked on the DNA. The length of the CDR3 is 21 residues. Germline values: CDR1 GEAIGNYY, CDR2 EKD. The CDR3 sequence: CACDTLTTGGLPADYTDKLTF. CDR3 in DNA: TGTGCCTGTGACACTCTCACTACTGGGGGCCTACCCGCTGACTACACCGATAAACTCACCTTT.

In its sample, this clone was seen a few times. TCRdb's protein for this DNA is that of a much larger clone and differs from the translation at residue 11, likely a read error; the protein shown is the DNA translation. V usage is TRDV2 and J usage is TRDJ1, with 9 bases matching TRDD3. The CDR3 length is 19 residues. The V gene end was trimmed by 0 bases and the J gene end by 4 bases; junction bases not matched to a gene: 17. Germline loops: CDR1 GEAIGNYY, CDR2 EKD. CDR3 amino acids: CACDTGGYWGNPGIDKLIF. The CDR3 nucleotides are TGTGCCTGTGACACCGGGGGGTACTGGGGGAACCCGGGGATCGATAAACTCATCTTT.

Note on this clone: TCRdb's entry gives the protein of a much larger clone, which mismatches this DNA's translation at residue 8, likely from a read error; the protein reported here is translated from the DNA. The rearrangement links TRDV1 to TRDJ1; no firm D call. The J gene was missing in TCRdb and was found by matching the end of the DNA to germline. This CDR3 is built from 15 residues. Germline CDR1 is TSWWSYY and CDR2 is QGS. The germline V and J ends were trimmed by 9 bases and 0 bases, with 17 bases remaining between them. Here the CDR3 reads CALVLVLRDTDKLIF. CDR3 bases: TGTGCTCTCGTACTTGTGCTGAGGGACACCGATAAACTCATCTTT.

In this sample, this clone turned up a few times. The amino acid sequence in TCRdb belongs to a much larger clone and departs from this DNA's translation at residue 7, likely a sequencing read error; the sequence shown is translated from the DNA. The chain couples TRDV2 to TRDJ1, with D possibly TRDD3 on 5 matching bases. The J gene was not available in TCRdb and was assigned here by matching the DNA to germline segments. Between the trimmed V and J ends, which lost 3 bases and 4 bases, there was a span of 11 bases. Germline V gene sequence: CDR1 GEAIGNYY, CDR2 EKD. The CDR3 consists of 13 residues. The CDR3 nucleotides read TGTGCCTGTGACGCTGGGAGACACGATAAACTCATCTTT. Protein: CACDAGRHDKLIF.

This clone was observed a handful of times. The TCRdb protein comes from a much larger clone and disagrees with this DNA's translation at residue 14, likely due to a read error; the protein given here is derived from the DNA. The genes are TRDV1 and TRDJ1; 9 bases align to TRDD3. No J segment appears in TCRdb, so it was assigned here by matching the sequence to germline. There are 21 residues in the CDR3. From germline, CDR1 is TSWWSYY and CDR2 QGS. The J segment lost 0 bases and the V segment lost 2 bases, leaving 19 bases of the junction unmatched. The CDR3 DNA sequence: TGTGCTCTTGGGGAATTTCGATTCTGGCCTACTGGGGGACCCTACACCGATAAACTCATCTTT. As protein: CALGEFRFWPTGGPYTDKLIF.

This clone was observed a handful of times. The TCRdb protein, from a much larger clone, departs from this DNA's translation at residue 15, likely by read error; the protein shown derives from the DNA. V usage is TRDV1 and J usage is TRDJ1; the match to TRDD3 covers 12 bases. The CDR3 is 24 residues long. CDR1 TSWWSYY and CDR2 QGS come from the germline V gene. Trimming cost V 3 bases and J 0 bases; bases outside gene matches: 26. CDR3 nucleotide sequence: TGTGCTCTTGGGGAGCCTTTTACCTTCCTCAACTGGGGGATACATCCTAGGTACACCGATAAACTCATCTTT. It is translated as CALGEPFTFLNWGIHPRYTDKLIF.

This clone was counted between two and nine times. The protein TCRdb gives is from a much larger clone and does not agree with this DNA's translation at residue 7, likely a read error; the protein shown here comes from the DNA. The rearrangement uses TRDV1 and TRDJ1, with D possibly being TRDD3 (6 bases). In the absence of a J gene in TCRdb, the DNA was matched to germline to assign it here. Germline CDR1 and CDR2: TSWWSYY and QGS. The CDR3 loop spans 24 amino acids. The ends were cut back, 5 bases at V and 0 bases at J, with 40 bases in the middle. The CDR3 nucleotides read TGTGCTCTTGGGACCCCCTGCCTTCGCGCTGGGGCTACCCATGGGCATGCTCACACCGATAAACTCATCTTT. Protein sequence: CALGTPCLRAGATHGHAHTDKLIF.

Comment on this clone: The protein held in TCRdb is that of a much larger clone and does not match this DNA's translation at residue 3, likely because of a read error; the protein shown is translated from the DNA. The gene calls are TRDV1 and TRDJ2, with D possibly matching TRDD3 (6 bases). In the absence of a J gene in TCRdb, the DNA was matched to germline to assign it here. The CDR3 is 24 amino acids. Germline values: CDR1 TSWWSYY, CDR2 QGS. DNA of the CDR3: TGTGCTCCTGGGGAACTAGAGTCCGGCCCAAGGCCCTTTTGGGATTCAACTTTGACAGCACAACTCTTCTTT. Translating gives CAPGELESGPRPFWDSTLTAQLFF.

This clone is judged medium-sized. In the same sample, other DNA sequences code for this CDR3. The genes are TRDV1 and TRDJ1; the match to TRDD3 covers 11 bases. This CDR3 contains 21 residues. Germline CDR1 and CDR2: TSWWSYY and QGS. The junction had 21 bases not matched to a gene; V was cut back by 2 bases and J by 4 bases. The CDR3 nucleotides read TGTGCTCTTGGGGAATACCGTCCGAACTATGGGGGATACGAGGGGTTCGATAAACTCATCTTT. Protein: CALGEYRPNYGGYEGFDKLIF.

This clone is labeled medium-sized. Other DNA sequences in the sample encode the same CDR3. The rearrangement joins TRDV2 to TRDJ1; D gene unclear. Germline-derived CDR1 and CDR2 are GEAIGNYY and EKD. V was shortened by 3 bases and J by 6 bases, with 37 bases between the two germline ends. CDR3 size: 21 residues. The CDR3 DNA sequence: TGTGCCTGTGACCCACTCACAGAAAGTGATCAACCGCTAGGATCCCATTATAAACTCATCTTT. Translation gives CACDPLTESDQPLGSHYKLIF.

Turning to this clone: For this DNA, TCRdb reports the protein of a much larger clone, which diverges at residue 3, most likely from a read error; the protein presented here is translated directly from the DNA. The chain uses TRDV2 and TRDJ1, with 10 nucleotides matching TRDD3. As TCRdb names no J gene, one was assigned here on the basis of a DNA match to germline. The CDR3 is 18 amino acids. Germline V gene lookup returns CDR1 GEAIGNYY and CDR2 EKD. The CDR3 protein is CASDTLTGGLSYTDKLIF. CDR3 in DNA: TGTGCCAGTGACACCCTAACTGGGGGATTGTCCTACACCGATAAACTCATCTTT.

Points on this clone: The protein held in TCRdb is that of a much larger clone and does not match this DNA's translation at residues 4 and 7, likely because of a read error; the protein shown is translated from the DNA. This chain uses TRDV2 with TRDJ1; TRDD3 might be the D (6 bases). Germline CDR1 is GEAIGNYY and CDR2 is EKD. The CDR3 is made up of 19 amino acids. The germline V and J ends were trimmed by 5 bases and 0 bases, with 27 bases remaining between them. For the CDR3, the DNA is TGTGCCTGTGGCACGGGACCCTACACTGGGCTACTTTACACCGATAAACTCATCTTT. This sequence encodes CACGTGPYTGLLYTDKLIF.

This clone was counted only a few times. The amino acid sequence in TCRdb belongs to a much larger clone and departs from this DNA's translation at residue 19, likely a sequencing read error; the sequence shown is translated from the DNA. CDR3 in DNA: TGTGCCTGTGACAGAGAGTTTGGTGGGGGATACCCAAGCTCCTGGGACACCCGACGGATGTTTTTC. Translation gives CACDREFGGGYPSSWDTRRMFF. J is TRDJ3 and V is TRDV2, with 10 bases identical to TRDD3. No J gene is reported in TCRdb; it was inferred here by comparing the DNA with germline. CDR1 is GEAIGNYY, CDR2 EKD, per germline. This CDR3 is 22 amino acids long.

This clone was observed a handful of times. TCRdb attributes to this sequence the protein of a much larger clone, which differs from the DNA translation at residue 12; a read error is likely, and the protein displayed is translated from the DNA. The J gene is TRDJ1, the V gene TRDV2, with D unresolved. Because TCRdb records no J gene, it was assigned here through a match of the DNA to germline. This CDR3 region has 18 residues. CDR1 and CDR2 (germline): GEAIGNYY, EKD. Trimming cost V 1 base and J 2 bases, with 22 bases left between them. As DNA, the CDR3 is TGTGCCTGTGACACAATCCCCGGGAATGAGAGAAGGACCGATAAACTCATCTTT. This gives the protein CACDTIPGNERRTDKLIF.

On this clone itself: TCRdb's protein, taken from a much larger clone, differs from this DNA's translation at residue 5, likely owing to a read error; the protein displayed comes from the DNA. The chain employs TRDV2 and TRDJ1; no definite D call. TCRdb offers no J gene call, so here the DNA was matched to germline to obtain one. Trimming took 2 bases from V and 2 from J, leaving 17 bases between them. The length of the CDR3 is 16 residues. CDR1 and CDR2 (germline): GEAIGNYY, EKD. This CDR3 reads CACDSVPPHTTDKLIF. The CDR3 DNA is TGTGCCTGTGACAGCGTCCCCCCCCACACGACCGATAAACTCATCTTT.

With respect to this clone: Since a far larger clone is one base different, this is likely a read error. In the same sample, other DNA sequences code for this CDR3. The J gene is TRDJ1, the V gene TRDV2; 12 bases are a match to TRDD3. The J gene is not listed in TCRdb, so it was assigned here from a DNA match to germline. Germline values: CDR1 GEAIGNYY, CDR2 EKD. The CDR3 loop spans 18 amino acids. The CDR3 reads CACDPVLGDTTYTDKLIF. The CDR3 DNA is TGCGCCTGTGACCCGGTACTGGGGGATACTACTTACACCGATAAACTCATCTTT.

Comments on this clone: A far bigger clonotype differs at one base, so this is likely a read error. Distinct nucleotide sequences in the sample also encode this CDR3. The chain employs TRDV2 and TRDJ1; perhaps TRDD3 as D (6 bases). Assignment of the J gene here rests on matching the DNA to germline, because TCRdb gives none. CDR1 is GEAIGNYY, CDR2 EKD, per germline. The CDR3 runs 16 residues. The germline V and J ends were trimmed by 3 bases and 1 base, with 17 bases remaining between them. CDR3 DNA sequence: TGTGCCTGTGACCCCACTGGCTGGGGTATCACCGATAAACTCATCTTT. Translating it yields CACDPTGWGITDKLIF.

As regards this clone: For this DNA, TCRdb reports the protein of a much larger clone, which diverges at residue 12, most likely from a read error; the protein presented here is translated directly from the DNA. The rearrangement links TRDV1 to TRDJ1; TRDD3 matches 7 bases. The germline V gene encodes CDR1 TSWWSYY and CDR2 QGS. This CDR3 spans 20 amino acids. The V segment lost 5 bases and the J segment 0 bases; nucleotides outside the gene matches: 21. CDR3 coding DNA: TGTGCTCTTGGGACCACCGTTAAGAACTGGGGACTTTCGTACACCGATAAACTCATCTTT. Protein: CALGTTVKNWGLSYTDKLIF.

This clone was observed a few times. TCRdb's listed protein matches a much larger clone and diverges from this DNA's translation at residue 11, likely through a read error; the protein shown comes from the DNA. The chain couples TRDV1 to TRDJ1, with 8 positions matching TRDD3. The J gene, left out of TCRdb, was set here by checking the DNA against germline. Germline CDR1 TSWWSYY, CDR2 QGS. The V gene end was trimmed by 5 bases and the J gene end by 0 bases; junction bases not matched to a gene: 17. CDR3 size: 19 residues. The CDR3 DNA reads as TGTGCTCTTGGGAATTCTGGGTACTGGGGGGCAGAATACACCGATAAACTCATCTTT. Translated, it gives CALGNSGYWGAEYTDKLIF.

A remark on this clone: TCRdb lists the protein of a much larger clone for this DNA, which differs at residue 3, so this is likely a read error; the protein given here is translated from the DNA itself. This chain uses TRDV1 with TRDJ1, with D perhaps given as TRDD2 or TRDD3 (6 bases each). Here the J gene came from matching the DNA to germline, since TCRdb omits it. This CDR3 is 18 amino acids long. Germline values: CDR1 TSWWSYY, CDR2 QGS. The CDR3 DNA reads TGTGCTCCTGGGGAAGCCTTCTTCCTCGACGGGAGAGGGGGTAAACTCATCTTT. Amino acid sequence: CAPGEAFFLDGRGGKLIF.

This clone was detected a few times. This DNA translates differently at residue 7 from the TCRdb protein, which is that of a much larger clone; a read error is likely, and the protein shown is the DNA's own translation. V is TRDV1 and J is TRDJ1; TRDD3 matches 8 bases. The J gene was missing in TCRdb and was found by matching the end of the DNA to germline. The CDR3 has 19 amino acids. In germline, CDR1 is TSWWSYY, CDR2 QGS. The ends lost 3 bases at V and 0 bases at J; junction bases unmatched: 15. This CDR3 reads CALGDLCHYRGGYTDKLIF. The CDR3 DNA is TGTGCTCTTGGGGACCTCTGCCACTACCGTGGGGGATACACCGATAAACTCATCTTT.

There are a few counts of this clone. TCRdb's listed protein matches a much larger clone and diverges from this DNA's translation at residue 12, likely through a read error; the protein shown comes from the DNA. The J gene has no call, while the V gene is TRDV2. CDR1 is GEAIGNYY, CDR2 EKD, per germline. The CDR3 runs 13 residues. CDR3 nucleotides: TGTGCCTGTGACACCTGGGACACCCGACAGATGATTTTC. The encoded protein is CACDTWDTRQMIF.

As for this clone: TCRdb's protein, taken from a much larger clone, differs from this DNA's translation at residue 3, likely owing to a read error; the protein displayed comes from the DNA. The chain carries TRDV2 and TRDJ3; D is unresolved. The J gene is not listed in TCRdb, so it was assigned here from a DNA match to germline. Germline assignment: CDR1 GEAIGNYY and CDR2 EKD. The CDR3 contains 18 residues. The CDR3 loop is CARDIQPGHSWDTRQMFF. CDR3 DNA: TGTGCCCGTGACATACAACCGGGGCACTCCTGGGACACCCGACAGATGTTTTTC.

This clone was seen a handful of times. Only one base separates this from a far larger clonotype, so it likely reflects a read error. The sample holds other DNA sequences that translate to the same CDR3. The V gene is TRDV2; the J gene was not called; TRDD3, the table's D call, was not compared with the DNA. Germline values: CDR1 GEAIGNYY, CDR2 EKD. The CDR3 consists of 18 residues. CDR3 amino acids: CACDRRPSCTGGSDKLIF. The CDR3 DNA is TGTGCCTGTGACCGTAGGCCTTCCTGTACTGGGGGAAGTGATAAACTCATCTTC.

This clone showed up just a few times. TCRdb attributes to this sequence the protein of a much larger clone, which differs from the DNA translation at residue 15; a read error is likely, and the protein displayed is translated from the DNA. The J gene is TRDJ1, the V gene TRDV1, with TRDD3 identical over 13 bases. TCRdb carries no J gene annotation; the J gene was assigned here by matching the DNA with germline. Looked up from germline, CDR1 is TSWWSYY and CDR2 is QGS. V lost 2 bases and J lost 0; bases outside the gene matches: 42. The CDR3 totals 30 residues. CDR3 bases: TGTGCTCTTGGGGAAAATCTGCGGGTGCTCTGGGGGTGTTCTCCCCGGGCGGACTGGGGGATACGCCCGTACACCGATAAACTCATCTTT. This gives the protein CALGENLRVLWGCSPRADWGIRPYTDKLIF.

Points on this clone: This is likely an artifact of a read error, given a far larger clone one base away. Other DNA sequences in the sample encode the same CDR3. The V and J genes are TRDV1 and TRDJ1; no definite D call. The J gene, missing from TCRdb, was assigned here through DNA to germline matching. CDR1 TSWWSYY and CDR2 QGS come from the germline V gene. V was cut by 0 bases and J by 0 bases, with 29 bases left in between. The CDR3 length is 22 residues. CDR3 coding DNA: TGTGCTCTTGGGGAACTCAAACCAAACCCGAAGGGACCCGCGCAGTACACCGATAAACTCATCTTT. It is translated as CALGELKPNPKGPAQYTDKLIF.

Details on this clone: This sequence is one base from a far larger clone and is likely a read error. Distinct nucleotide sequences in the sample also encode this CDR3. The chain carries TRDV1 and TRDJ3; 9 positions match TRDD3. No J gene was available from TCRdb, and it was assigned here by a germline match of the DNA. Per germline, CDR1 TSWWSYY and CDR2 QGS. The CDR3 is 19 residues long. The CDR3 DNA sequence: TGTGCTCTTGGGGACTACAGCTGGGGGATTCGCTGGGACACTCGACAGATGTTTTTC. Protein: CALGDYSWGIRWDTRQMFF.

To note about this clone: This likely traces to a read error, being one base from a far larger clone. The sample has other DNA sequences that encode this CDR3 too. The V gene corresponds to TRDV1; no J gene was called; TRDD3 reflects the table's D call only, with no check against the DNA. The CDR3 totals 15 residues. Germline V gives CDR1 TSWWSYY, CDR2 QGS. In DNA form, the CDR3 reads TGTGCTCTTGGGGATAACCCCCCCGGGACCGATAAACTCATCTTC. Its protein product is CALGDNPPGTDKLIF.

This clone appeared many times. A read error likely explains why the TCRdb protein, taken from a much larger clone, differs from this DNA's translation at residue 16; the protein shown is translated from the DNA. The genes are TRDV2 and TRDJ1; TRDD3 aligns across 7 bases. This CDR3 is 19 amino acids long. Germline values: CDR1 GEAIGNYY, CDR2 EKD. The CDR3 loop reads CACDTPWDTKGPYTDELIF. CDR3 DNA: TGTGCCTGTGACACCCCATGGGATACTAAAGGCCCGTACACCGATGAACTCATCTTT.